The clone carrying this T cell receptor beta chain has just a few counts. The antigen is unknown. Patients were ruled out by autoimmune disease history or systemic immunosuppression. This sample was included in a study of OX40 agonist ivuxolimab in advanced cancers. Study in general: At doses from 0.01 to 10 mg/kg, patients were given intravenous ivuxolimab every 2 weeks. Cohort: 80% to 90% men, mean age around 60, aged roughly 23 to 79.

Germline V lookup: CDR1 SNHLY, CDR2 FYNNEI. Trimming took off 6 bases at V and 2 bases at J, with 12 bases between the two ends. The CDR3 spans 14 residues. Overall study results and limits: At 0.1 to 3.0 mg/kg and by week 6, clonal expansion occurred in CD4+ and CD8+ blood T cells.

Assay used: immunoSEQ multiplex PCR; TCRdb lists only in-frame clones, some missing. The data show roughly 97,000 clones, around 90% seen once. This chain joins TRBV2 and TRBJ2-3; D not resolved. Sample: CD4+ or CD8+ T cells sorted from blood, taken in a trial of the OX40 agonist ivuxolimab. The sequence derives from an adult with an advanced solid tumor such as melanoma, head and neck, liver or kidney cancer. In DNA form, the CDR3 reads TGTGCCAGCAGCCCCAACCCCCCCACAGATACGCAGTATTTT. Amino acids: CASSPNPPTDTQYF.